A selection of T cell receptor beta chains follows, all from one sample in a study of CD8+ T cells in alopecia areata. This table comes from immunoSEQ multiplex PCR, and its TCRdb copy is limited to in-frame clones, with some not included. This sample yields about 98,000 clones, of which roughly 47% are seen a single time; about 0.79% belongs to the top ten. Sequencing was carried out using CD4+ T cells sorted from blood. These TCRs come from a human donor with alopecia areata. Both conserved end residues are part of each CDR3. D genes are given only for firm matches. Clone size is not always given. Where it is, it says once, few, many or a class for expanded clones.

TRBJ2-1 - TRBV7-9 few CASSTGRSHEQFF TGTGCCAGCAGCACGGGCCGGTCCCATGAGCAGTTCTTC
TRBJ2-3 - TRBV5-1 - CASSLENDSTDTQYF TGCGCCAGCAGCTTGGAAAACGACAGCACAGATACGCAGTATTTT
TRBJ1-1 - TRBV29-1 - CSAADLNTEAFF TGCAGCGCCGCGGATCTTAACACTGAAGCTTTCTTT
TRBJ2-5 - TRBV28 - CASSFDAGIQETQYF TGTGCCAGCAGTTTTGATGCGGGGATCCAAGAGACCCAGTACTTC
TRBJ2-5 - TRBV29-1 - CSVIQGGETQYF TGCAGCGTCATACAGGGAGGAGAGACCCAGTACTTC
TRBJ1-1 - TRBV2 - CASSEYTEAFF TGTGCCAGCAGTGAATACACTGAAGCTTTCTTT
TRBJ2-7 - TRBV20-1 - CSAGRVQEQYF TGCAGTGCTGGCAGGGTTCAGGAGCAGTACTTC
TRBJ1-1 TRBD1 TRBV28 - CASIGQGWANTEAFF TGTGCCAGCATAGGACAGGGGTGGGCGAACACTGAAGCTTTCTTT
TRBJ2-1 TRBD2 TRBV27 - CASSLSGTSGRLSYNEQFF TGTGCCAGCAGTTTATCCGGGACTAGCGGGCGCCTCTCCTACAATGAGCAGTTCTTC
TRBJ2-5 TRBD2 TRBV29-1 - CSGGLAGQETQYF TGCAGCGGCGGACTAGCGGGACAAGAGACCCAGTACTTC
TRBJ1-2 - TRBV9 - CASSVAIGVVGYTF TGTGCCAGCAGCGTAGCGATAGGGGTGGTCGGCTACACCTTC
TRBJ2-7 TRBD1 TRBV11-2 - CASSLDRGTGWDEQYF TGTGCCAGCAGCTTAGATCGCGGGACAGGGTGGGACGAGCAGTACTTC
TRBJ2-5 - TRBV28 - CASSPQETQYF TGTGCCAGCAGTCCTCAAGAGACCCAGTACTTC
TRBJ2-7 - TRBV21-1 few CASSKAAYEQYF TGTGCCAGCAGCAAAGCTGCCTACGAGCAGTACTTC
TRBJ2-1 TRBD2 TRBV25-1 - CATGVWRGGRDEQFF TGTGCCACTGGCGTGTGGCGGGGGGGCCGGGATGAGCAGTTCTTC
TRBJ1-2 TRBD1 TRBV7-2 few CASSLAGGQVTNYGYTF TGTGCCAGCAGCTTAGCGGGGGGACAGGTCACTAACTATGGCTACACCTTC
TRBJ2-7 TRBD1 TRBV29-1 few CSGWDRVSEQYF TGCAGCGGCTGGGACAGGGTGAGTGAGCAGTACTTC
TRBJ2-3 TRBD2 TRBV30 - CAWSRGLAGGVDTQYF TGTGCCTGGAGCAGGGGACTAGCGGGAGGAGTAGATACGCAGTATTTT
TRBJ2-7 TRBD2 TRBV7-2 few CASSLGSGIYEQYF TGTGCCAGCAGCTTAGGTAGCGGGATTTACGAGCAGTACTTC
TRBJ2-3 - TRBV21-1 few CASTPMVGGSPDTQYF TGTGCCAGCACCCCAATGGTGGGCGGGAGCCCAGATACGCAGTATTTT
TRBJ2-5 TRBD2 TRBV28 few CASSSSRAGVKTQYF TGTGCCAGCAGTTCCTCCCGAGCGGGAGTGAAGACCCAGTACTTC
TRBJ1-1 - TRBV29-1 - CSVVPGGGSNTEAFF TGCAGCGTTGTGCCTGGCGGCGGATCAAACACTGAAGCTTTCTTT
TRBJ1-2 TRBD1 TRBV30 - CAWSVGTGVNYGYTF TGTGCCTGGAGTGTCGGGACAGGAGTCAACTATGGCTACACCTTC
TRBJ1-1 - TRBV29-1 few CSPGGSEAFF TGCAGCCCGGGAGGGTCTGAAGCTTTCTTT
TRBJ2-5 - TRBV28 - CASRRETQYF TGTGCCAGCAGACGAGAGACCCAGTACTTC
TRBJ1-5 - TRBV29-1 few CSVGQGANQPQHF TGCAGCGTTGGCCAGGGAGCGAATCAGCCCCAGCATTTT
TRBJ2-5 - TRBV21-1 many CASSKQETQYF TGTGCCAGCAGCAAACAAGAGACCCAGTACTTC
TRBJ1-1 - TRBV28 - CASSPPSWWAFF TGTGCCAGCAGTCCCCCCTCATGGTGGGCTTTCTTT
TRBJ2-5 - TRBV29-1 few CSVSTHEETQYF TGCAGCGTCTCTACACACGAAGAGACCCAGTACTTC
TRBJ1-5 - TRBV30 - CAWSDGIRQPQHF TGTGCCTGGAGTGATGGGATTCGGCAGCCCCAGCATTTT
TRBJ2-7 - TRBV5-1 - CASSTGQSYEQYF TGCGCCAGCAGCACCGGACAGAGCTACGAGCAGTACTTC
TRBJ2-7 - TRBV29-1 - CSVGGARLHEQYF TGCAGCGTGGGGGGGGCCAGGTTACACGAGCAGTACTTC
TRBJ1-1 - TRBV6-6 - CASSYSQFEGTEAFF TGTGCCAGCAGTTACTCACAATTTGAGGGCACTGAAGCTTTCTTT
TRBJ2-3 TRBD2 TRBV29-1 - CSVSRLAGSTDTQYF TGCAGCGTGTCGCGACTAGCGGGCTCCACAGATACGCAGTATTTT
TRBJ2-1 TRBD2 TRBV7-2 few CASSLRAGGLHEQFF TGTGCCAGCAGCTTAAGGGCGGGGGGGCTACATGAGCAGTTCTTC
TRBJ1-2 - TRBV7-2 - CASSPRQTSGYGYTF TGTGCCAGCAGCCCCCGACAGACATCCGGGTATGGCTACACCTTC
TRBJ2-7 TRBD2 TRBV30 - CACGTSASYEQYF TGTGCCTGCGGGACTAGCGCCTCCTACGAGCAGTACTTC
TRBJ1-1 - TRBV29-1 few CSVFAQMNTEAFF TGCAGCGTGTTTGCCCAGATGAACACTGAAGCTTTCTTT
TRBJ2-7 - TRBV25-1 - CASSQQVMYEQYF TGTGCCAGCAGTCAGCAGGTTATGTACGAGCAGTACTTC
TRBJ1-5 TRBD1 TRBV10-3 few CAIRGDRGEEPQHF TGTGCCATACGGGGGGACAGGGGAGAGGAGCCCCAGCATTTT
TRBJ2-1 - TRBV14 few CASSQDQQTEQFF TGTGCCAGCAGCCAAGATCAACAGACTGAGCAGTTCTTC
TRBJ2-5 - TRBV5-1 - CASSLQATQETQYF TGCGCCAGCAGCTTGCAAGCAACACAAGAGACCCAGTACTTC
TRBJ2-3 - TRBV29-1 few CSVGRWAGTDTQYF TGCAGCGTCGGAAGGTGGGCGGGCACAGATACGCAGTATTTT
TRBJ2-6 - TRBV28 - CASRDGSVLTF TGTGCCAGCAGGGATGGCAGCGTCCTGACTTTC
TRBJ1-1 TRBD1 TRBV28 - CASSSPTGYTEAFF TGTGCCAGCAGTTCCCCGACAGGGTACACTGAAGCTTTCTTT
TRBJ2-5 - TRBV6-6 - CASTWGAETQYF TGTGCCAGCACCTGGGGGGCGGAGACCCAGTACTTC
TRBJ1-1 - TRBV5-1 few CASSLGARGTEAFF TGCGCCAGCAGCTTGGGAGCCAGGGGCACTGAAGCTTTCTTT
TRBJ2-3 - TRBV29-1 few CSVGGRYTDTQYF TGCAGCGTTGGGGGCAGGTACACAGATACGCAGTATTTT
TRBJ2-1 - TRBV20-1 - CSASSFNEQFF TGCAGTGCTAGCTCCTTCAATGAGCAGTTCTTC
TRBJ2-5 - TRBV5-4 few CASSSSGGRETQYF TGTGCCAGCAGCTCCTCAGGGGGGAGGGAGACCCAGTACTTC
TRBJ1-1 TRBD1 TRBV4-1 few CASSQQDRVTEAFF TGCGCCAGCAGCCAACAAGACAGGGTCACTGAAGCTTTCTTT
TRBJ1-1 - TRBV2 - CASNERGLLEAFF TGTGCCAGCAACGAACGGGGGCTGCTTGAAGCTTTCTTT
TRBJ1-5 - TRBV2 - CASSGTSNQPQHF TGTGCCAGCAGTGGGACTTCCAATCAGCCCCAGCATTTT
TRBJ1-1 - TRBV5-1 - CASSLAGGAQNTEAFF TGCGCCAGCAGCTTGGCGGGGGGCGCGCAGAACACTGAAGCTTTCTTT
TRBJ2-7 - TRBV19 few CASSSRGEQYF TGTGCCAGTAGTTCCAGGGGCGAGCAGTACTTC